The entry below describes one T cell receptor beta chain. Its specificity is unknown. The sample comes from a study of blood T cells in healthy people across ages. Study background: Roughly one uniquely barcoded beta molecule per two T cells was captured. Notes on the study in general: Changes seen in expanded clonotypes were possibly confounded by donor CMV status left unknown.

A second roughly 7 to 12 cycle PCR used barcoded and J-beta primers. A template-switch adaptor containing 12 random nucleotides labeled each cDNA molecule. TCRdb re-called the 5' RACE reads with MiXCR, one entry per CDR3 protein. In the table there are roughly 930,000 distinct CDR3 sequences, 48% of which are singletons. Ten milliliters of peripheral blood were drawn from each donor. With V trimmed by 5 bases and J by 13 bases, 20 bases remained unmatched. This CDR3 comprises 16 residues. Germline V CDR1 and CDR2: MGHDK, SYGVNS. The sequence came from a man aged 25-45 years in good health. This sequence joins TRBV25-1 and TRBJ2-5; 9 bases are a match to TRBD1. Source material: blood. CDR3 in amino acids: CASSWTGQGGKNIRYF. In nucleotides, the CDR3 is TGTGCCAGCAGTTGGACGGGACAGGGAGGCAAAAACATTCGGTACTTC.